This TCR beta chain stems from a study of shared clonotypes between healthy human individuals. Positively selected for CCR7, the CD45RO-negative cells used as naive CD8 cells excluded terminally differentiated effector memory CD45RA+ cells. This CDR3 comprises 13 residues. The germline V and J ends were trimmed by 5 bases and 2 bases, with 10 bases remaining between them. Germline V CDR1 and CDR2: MNHEY, SMNVEV (reference sequence). Some clones are missing from TCRdb's copy, which holds only in-frame ones; the method was immunoSEQ multiplex PCR. The repertoire has 600,000 or so clones, approximately 95% of them found once; the top ten carry about 0.11%.

The sequenced sample was naive CD8+ T cells sorted from blood. The V and J genes are TRBV27 and TRBJ2-7; TRBD2 might be the D (6 bases). The sequence derives from a woman aged 30 to 39 in good health. Here the CDR3 reads CASSRDSPYEQYF. The CDR3 DNA follows: TGTGCCAGCAGTCGGGACTCTCCCTACGAGCAGTACTTC.